Listed below are T cell receptor beta chains from one sample, sequenced in a study of T cells in Graves' hyperthyroidism and ophthalmopathy. TCRdb reprocessed the multiplex PCR reads via MiXCR and lists one record per CDR3 protein. The sample holds about half a million distinct CDR3 sequences, approximately 25% seen once. Sequences were obtained from blood. These receptors all come from a woman between 25 and 40 years old with Graves' ophthalmopathy. The CDR3 runs from the conserved cysteine through the conserved F or W. The order of the fields is V gene, J gene, clone size, D gene, CDR3 protein, CDR3 DNA. The D gene is left open where the match is weak. Expanded clones are given a class, and other clones once, few, many or no size at all.

v_call: TRBV28; j_call: TRBJ1-5; clone_size: .; d_call: TRBD1; cdr3_aa: CASRFGKGAGSQPQHF; cdr3_nt: TGTGCCAGCAGGTTTGGGAAGGGGGCTGGGAGTCAGCCCCAGCATTTT
v_call: TRBV20-1; j_call: TRBJ1-1; clone_size: few; d_call: .; cdr3_aa: CSAREGRLQGEAFF; cdr3_nt: TGCAGTGCTAGAGAGGGACGGCTACAAGGTGAAGCTTTCTTT
v_call: TRBV19; j_call: TRBJ1-5; clone_size: .; d_call: .; cdr3_aa: CASSILLPGQPQHF; cdr3_nt: TGTGCCAGTAGTATACTCCTACCGGGGCAGCCCCAGCATTTT
v_call: TRBV6-2/TRBV6-3; j_call: TRBJ1-1; clone_size: many; d_call: .; cdr3_aa: CASSYSMAHVAGTARMNTEAFF; cdr3_nt: TGTGCCAGCAGTTACTCGATGGCTCATGTAGCCGGGACCGCGCGGATGAACACTGAAGCTTTCTTT
v_call: TRBV20-1; j_call: TRBJ1-2; clone_size: many; d_call: TRBD1; cdr3_aa: CSAPTDRGGYGYTF; cdr3_nt: TGCAGTGCCCCAACCGACAGGGGAGGCTATGGCTACACCTTC
v_call: TRBV30; j_call: TRBJ2-5; clone_size: many; d_call: .; cdr3_aa: CACRTIETQYF; cdr3_nt: TGTGCCTGCAGAACAATCGAGACCCAGTACTTC
v_call: TRBV7-6; j_call: TRBJ2-5; clone_size: few; d_call: TRBD1; cdr3_aa: CASSWGSSGQGETQYF; cdr3_nt: TGTGCCAGCAGCTGGGGTTCGTCGGGACAGGGAGAGACCCAGTACTTC
v_call: TRBV28; j_call: TRBJ1-5; clone_size: .; d_call: .; cdr3_aa: CASSLTDSPNQPQHF; cdr3_nt: TGTGCCAGCAGTTTAACTGACAGCCCCAATCAGCCCCAGCATTTT
v_call: TRBV7-2; j_call: TRBJ2-7; clone_size: many; d_call: .; cdr3_aa: CASSLVALGSYEQYF; cdr3_nt: TGTGCCAGCAGCTTAGTGGCCCTGGGGAGCTACGAGCAGTACTTC
v_call: TRBV5-1; j_call: TRBJ1-6; clone_size: .; d_call: .; cdr3_aa: CASSFGYNSPLHF; cdr3_nt: TGCGCCAGCAGCTTTGGGTATAATTCACCCCTCCACTTT
v_call: TRBV2; j_call: TRBJ1-3; clone_size: many; d_call: .; cdr3_aa: CASSEFRGSGNTIYF; cdr3_nt: TGTGCCAGCAGTGAATTCCGGGGCTCTGGAAACACCATATATTTT
v_call: TRBV7-2; j_call: TRBJ2-7; clone_size: .; d_call: TRBD1; cdr3_aa: CASSWTGGSYEQYF; cdr3_nt: TGTGCCAGCAGCTGGACAGGGGGGTCCTACGAGCAGTACTTC
v_call: TRBV5-1; j_call: TRBJ1-2; clone_size: many; d_call: TRBD1; cdr3_aa: CASSFPGTGYGYTF; cdr3_nt: TGCGCCAGCAGCTTCCCCGGGACAGGCTATGGCTACACCTTC
v_call: TRBV2; j_call: TRBJ2-5; clone_size: many; d_call: .; cdr3_aa: CASRPEETQYF; cdr3_nt: TGTGCCAGCAGGCCGGAAGAGACCCAGTACTTC
v_call: TRBV28; j_call: TRBJ1-2; clone_size: many; d_call: .; cdr3_aa: CASSLRQSYGYTF; cdr3_nt: TGTGCCAGCAGCCTCAGACAGTCATATGGCTACACCTTC
v_call: TRBV28; j_call: TRBJ1-5; clone_size: few; d_call: .; cdr3_aa: CASSFRSANQPQHF; cdr3_nt: TGTGCCAGCAGTTTTAGGTCAGCTAATCAGCCCCAGCATTTT
v_call: TRBV6-5; j_call: TRBJ1-1; clone_size: many; d_call: TRBD1; cdr3_aa: CASRLDTGGYNTEAFF; cdr3_nt: TGTGCCAGCAGACTAGATACAGGGGGCTATAACACTGAAGCTTTCTTT
v_call: TRBV29-1; j_call: TRBJ2-2; clone_size: .; d_call: TRBD2; cdr3_aa: CSVTRREAGELFF; cdr3_nt: TGCAGCGTCACACGGCGGGAGGCCGGGGAGCTGTTTTTT
v_call: TRBV5-1; j_call: TRBJ1-5; clone_size: .; d_call: .; cdr3_aa: CASSQGPRNQPQHF; cdr3_nt: TGCGCCAGCAGCCAGGGGCCGCGCAATCAGCCCCAGCATTTT
v_call: TRBV13; j_call: TRBJ1-5; clone_size: many; d_call: .; cdr3_aa: CASSFKGQPQHF; cdr3_nt: TGTGCCAGCAGCTTCAAAGGGCAGCCCCAGCATTTT
v_call: TRBV13; j_call: TRBJ2-5; clone_size: many; d_call: .; cdr3_aa: CASSLTRQTQYF; cdr3_nt: TGTGCCAGCAGCTTAACCAGGCAGACCCAGTACTTC
v_call: TRBV6-1; j_call: TRBJ1-2; clone_size: few; d_call: .; cdr3_aa: CASSPIGGGYTF; cdr3_nt: TGTGCCAGCAGCCCGATCGGTGGAGGCTACACCTTC
v_call: TRBV20-1; j_call: TRBJ2-7; clone_size: many; d_call: TRBD1; cdr3_aa: CSAKNSGQGYEQYF; cdr3_nt: TGCAGTGCGAAGAACTCGGGACAGGGTTACGAGCAGTACTTC
v_call: TRBV28; j_call: TRBJ1-2; clone_size: many; d_call: .; cdr3_aa: CASSVSGYNYGYTF; cdr3_nt: TGTGCCAGCAGTGTATCAGGGTACAACTATGGCTACACCTTC
v_call: TRBV4-1; j_call: TRBJ2-7; clone_size: .; d_call: .; cdr3_aa: CASSQDQVGAYEQYF; cdr3_nt: TGCGCCAGCAGCCAAGATCAGGTTGGGGCCTACGAGCAGTACTTC
v_call: TRBV28; j_call: TRBJ2-5; clone_size: .; d_call: TRBD2; cdr3_aa: CASSLPGRAKTQYF; cdr3_nt: TGTGCCAGCAGTTTACCAGGGAGGGCGAAGACCCAGTACTTC
v_call: TRBV19; j_call: TRBJ1-3; clone_size: .; d_call: .; cdr3_aa: CASGQPDLFSGNTIYF; cdr3_nt: TGTGCCAGTGGACAGCCGGACCTTTTCTCTGGAAACACCATATATTTT
v_call: TRBV28; j_call: TRBJ2-7; clone_size: many; d_call: .; cdr3_aa: CASQVDFSYEQYF; cdr3_nt: TGTGCCAGTCAAGTGGACTTCTCCTACGAGCAGTACTTC
v_call: TRBV6-7; j_call: TRBJ1-5; clone_size: many; d_call: .; cdr3_aa: CASRDQPQHF; cdr3_nt: TGTGCCAGCAGGGACCAGCCCCAGCATTTT
v_call: TRBV6-5; j_call: TRBJ1-2; clone_size: .; d_call: .; cdr3_aa: CASSYAGEDGYTF; cdr3_nt: TGTGCCAGCAGTTACGCCGGGGAGGATGGCTACACCTTC
v_call: TRBV9; j_call: TRBJ1-2; clone_size: few; d_call: .; cdr3_aa: CASSVSSQNYGYTF; cdr3_nt: TGTGCCAGCAGCGTAAGCTCACAAAACTATGGCTACACCTTC
v_call: TRBV28; j_call: TRBJ1-1; clone_size: .; d_call: .; cdr3_aa: CASRKLTGTEAFF; cdr3_nt: TGTGCCAGCAGAAAACTGACAGGCACTGAAGCTTTCTTT
v_call: TRBV6-5; j_call: TRBJ2-7; clone_size: many; d_call: .; cdr3_aa: CASSYTGAYYEQYF; cdr3_nt: TGTGCCAGCAGTTACACCGGGGCCTACTACGAGCAGTACTTC
v_call: TRBV28; j_call: TRBJ2-7; clone_size: .; d_call: .; cdr3_aa: CASARTGTKSYEQYF; cdr3_nt: TGTGCCAGCGCAAGAACCGGGACGAAATCCTACGAGCAGTACTTC
v_call: TRBV4-1; j_call: TRBJ2-5; clone_size: many; d_call: .; cdr3_aa: CASSQILPQETQYF; cdr3_nt: TGCGCCAGCAGCCAAATTTTACCACAAGAGACCCAGTACTTC
v_call: TRBV3-1; j_call: TRBJ2-7; clone_size: many; d_call: .; cdr3_aa: CASSQWGLDNSKQYF; cdr3_nt: TGTGCCAGCAGCCAATGGGGGTTGGACAACTCAAAGCAGTACTTC
v_call: TRBV12-3/TRBV12-4; j_call: TRBJ2-7; clone_size: few; d_call: TRBD1; cdr3_aa: CASSPSPDRAYEQYF; cdr3_nt: TGTGCCAGCAGTCCGTCCCCCGACAGGGCTTACGAGCAGTACTTC
v_call: TRBV6-5; j_call: TRBJ2-5; clone_size: .; d_call: .; cdr3_aa: CASSYGQLQETQYF; cdr3_nt: TGTGCCAGCAGTTACGGGCAGCTCCAAGAGACCCAGTACTTC
v_call: TRBV24-1; j_call: TRBJ1-2; clone_size: few; d_call: .; cdr3_aa: CATSRDSAGYGYTF; cdr3_nt: TGTGCCACCAGTAGGGACTCGGCGGGCTATGGCTACACCTTC
v_call: TRBV12-3/TRBV12-4; j_call: TRBJ1-2; clone_size: many; d_call: .; cdr3_aa: CASSFGSGSYGYTF; cdr3_nt: TGTGCCAGCAGTTTTGGTTCGGGGTCCTATGGCTACACCTTC
v_call: TRBV30; j_call: TRBJ1-5; clone_size: few; d_call: TRBD1; cdr3_aa: CAWSPGTASNQPQHF; cdr3_nt: TGTGCCTGGAGTCCAGGGACAGCTAGCAATCAGCCCCAGCATTTT
v_call: TRBV2; j_call: TRBJ2-7; clone_size: many; d_call: .; cdr3_aa: CASSEEVGQYF; cdr3_nt: TGTGCCAGCAGTGAAGAGGTTGGGCAGTACTTC
v_call: TRBV20-1; j_call: TRBJ2-5; clone_size: many; d_call: .; cdr3_aa: CSADLDSPETQYF; cdr3_nt: TGCAGTGCCGACCTCGACAGTCCGGAGACCCAGTACTTC
v_call: TRBV9; j_call: TRBJ1-1; clone_size: many; d_call: .; cdr3_aa: CASAEELGSEAFF; cdr3_nt: TGTGCCAGCGCCGAGGAGTTGGGGTCTGAAGCTTTCTTT
v_call: TRBV27; j_call: TRBJ1-1; clone_size: few; d_call: .; cdr3_aa: CASSPGLGTTYEAFF; cdr3_nt: TGTGCCAGCAGTCCCGGCCTTGGGACGACCTATGAAGCTTTCTTT
v_call: TRBV9; j_call: TRBJ1-2; clone_size: .; d_call: .; cdr3_aa: CASSPETANYGYTF; cdr3_nt: TGTGCCAGCAGCCCAGAGACGGCCAACTATGGCTACACCTTC
v_call: TRBV2; j_call: TRBJ1-2; clone_size: many; d_call: TRBD1; cdr3_aa: CASSETLTGGRTF; cdr3_nt: TGTGCCAGCAGTGAAACCCTAACAGGGGGGAGAACCTTC